The present entry profiles one TCR beta chain with its context. Its antigen is undetermined. This sample was taken from a study of response to subunit inactivated influenza vaccine. Study conclusions and caveats: Each seasonal influenza vaccination, the authors suggested, recruits few new T cells.

One entry per CDR3 protein results from TCRdb running MiXCR on the RT-PCR reads. Counted here are 300,000 to 350,000 distinct CDR3 sequences, 20% to 25% occurring once; the ten biggest clones make up about 9.4%. CDR3 size: 14 residues. After removal of 6 bases from V and 6 bases from J, the junction contained 6 bases not matched to a gene. Germline assignment: CDR1 SGHVS and CDR2 FNYEAQ. This chain joins TRBV7-6 and TRBJ2-2; 8 bases are a match to TRBD2. The specimen was PBMCs from blood, collected less than 22 months after vaccination. The TCR was taken from a man aged 50 to 75 who received an inactivated influenza vaccine. The CDR3 region has the DNA TGTGCCAGCAGAAAGAGCGGGAGATCCGGGGAGCTGTTTTTT. Translation: CASRKSGRSGELFF.